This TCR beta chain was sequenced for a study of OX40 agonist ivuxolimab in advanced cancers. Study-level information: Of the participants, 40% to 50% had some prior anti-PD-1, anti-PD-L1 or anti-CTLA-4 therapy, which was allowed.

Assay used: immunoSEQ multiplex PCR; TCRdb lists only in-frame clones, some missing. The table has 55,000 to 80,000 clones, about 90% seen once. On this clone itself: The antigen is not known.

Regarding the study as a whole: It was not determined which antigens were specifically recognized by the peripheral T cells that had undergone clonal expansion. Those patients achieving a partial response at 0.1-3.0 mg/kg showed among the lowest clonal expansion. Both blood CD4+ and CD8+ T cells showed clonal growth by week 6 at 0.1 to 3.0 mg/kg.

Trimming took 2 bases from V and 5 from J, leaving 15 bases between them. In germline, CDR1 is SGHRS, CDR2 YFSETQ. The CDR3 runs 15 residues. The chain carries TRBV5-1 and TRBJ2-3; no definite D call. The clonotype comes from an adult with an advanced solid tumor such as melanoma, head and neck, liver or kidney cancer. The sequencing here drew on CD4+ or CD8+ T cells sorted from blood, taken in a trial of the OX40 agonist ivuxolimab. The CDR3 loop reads CASSFLSEGKDTQYF. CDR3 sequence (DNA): TGCGCCAGCAGCTTTTTGTCGGAAGGCAAAGATACGCAGTATTTT. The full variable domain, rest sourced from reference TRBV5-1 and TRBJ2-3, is KAGVTQTPRYLIKTRGQQVTLSCSPISGHRSVSWYQQTPGQGLQFLFEYFSETQRNKGNFPGRFSGRQFSNSRSEMNVSTLELGDSALYLCASSFLSEGKDTQYFGPGTRLTVL.